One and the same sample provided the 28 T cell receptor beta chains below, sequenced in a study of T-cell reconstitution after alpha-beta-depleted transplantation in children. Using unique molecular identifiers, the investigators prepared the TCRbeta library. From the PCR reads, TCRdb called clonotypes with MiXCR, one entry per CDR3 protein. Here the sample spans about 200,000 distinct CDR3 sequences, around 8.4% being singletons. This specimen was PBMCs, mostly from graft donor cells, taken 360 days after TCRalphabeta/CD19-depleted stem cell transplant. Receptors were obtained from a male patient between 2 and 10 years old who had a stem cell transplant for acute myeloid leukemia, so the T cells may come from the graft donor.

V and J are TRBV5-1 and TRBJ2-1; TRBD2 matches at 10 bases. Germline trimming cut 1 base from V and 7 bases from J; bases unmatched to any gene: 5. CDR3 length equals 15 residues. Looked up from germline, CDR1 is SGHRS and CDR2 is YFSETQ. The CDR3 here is CASSLSLAGVNEQFF. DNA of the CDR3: TGCGCCAGCAGCTTGTCCCTAGCGGGAGTGAATGAGCAGTTCTTC.

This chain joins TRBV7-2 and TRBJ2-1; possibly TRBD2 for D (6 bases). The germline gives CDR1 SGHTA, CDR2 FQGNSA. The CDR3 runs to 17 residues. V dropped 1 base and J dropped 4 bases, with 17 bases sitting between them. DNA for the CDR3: TGTGCCAGCAGCTTAGGACGGAGCGGGTATTGGTACAATGAGCAGTTCTTC. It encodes CASSLGRSGYWYNEQFF.

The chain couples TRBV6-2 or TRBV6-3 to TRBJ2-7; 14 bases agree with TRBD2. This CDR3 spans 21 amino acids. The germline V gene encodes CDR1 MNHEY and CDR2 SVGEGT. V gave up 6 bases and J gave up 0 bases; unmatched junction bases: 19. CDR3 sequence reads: CASRLGTGRTGTSGSSYEQYF. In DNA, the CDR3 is TGTGCCAGCAGACTGGGGACAGGAAGGACCGGGACTAGCGGGAGCTCCTACGAGCAGTACTTC.

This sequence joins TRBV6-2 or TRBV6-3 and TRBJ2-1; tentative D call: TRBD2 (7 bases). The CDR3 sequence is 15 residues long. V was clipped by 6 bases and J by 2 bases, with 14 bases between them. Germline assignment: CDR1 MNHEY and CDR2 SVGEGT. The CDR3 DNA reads TGTGCCAGCAGGCCCCCCGGGGGGCCCTACAATGAGCAGTTCTTC. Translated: CASRPPGGPYNEQFF.

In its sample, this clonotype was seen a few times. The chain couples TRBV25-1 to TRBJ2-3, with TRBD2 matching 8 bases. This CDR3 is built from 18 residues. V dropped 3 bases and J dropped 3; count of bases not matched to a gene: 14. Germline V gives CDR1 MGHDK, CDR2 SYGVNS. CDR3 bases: TGTGCCAGCAGTGATTGGGCGGGGGGCCAAAAGGGGACAGATACGCAGTATTTT. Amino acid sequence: CASSDWAGGQKGTDTQYF.

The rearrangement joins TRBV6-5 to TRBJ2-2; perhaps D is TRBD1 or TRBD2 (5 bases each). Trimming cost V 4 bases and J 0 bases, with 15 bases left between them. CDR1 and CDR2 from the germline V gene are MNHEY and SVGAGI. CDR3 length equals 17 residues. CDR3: CASSFRNTGPNTGELFF. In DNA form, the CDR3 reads TGTGCCAGCAGTTTCCGAAACACGGGGCCGAACACCGGGGAGCTGTTTTTT.

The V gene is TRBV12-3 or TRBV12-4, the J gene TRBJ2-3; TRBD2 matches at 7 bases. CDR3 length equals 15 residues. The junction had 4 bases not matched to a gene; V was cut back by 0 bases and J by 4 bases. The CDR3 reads CASSLARGGADTQYF. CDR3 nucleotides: TGTGCCAGCAGTTTAGCGCGTGGGGGGGCAGATACGCAGTATTTT.

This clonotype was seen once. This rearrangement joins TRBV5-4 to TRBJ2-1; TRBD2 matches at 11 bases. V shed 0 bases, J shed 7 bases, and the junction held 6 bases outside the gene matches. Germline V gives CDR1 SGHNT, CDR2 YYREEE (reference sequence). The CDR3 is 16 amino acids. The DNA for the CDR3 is TGTGCCAGCAGCTTGGTTGGTAGCGGGAGGGGGAATGAGCAGTTCTTC. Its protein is CASSLVGSGRGNEQFF.

The CDR3 reads CASSPTGTKTYEQYF. DNA of the CDR3: TGTGCCAGCAGTCCCACCGGGACTAAAACCTACGAGCAGTACTTC. This chain joins TRBV12-3 or TRBV12-4 and TRBJ2-7, with 7 bases lining up with TRBD2. V lost 5 bases to trimming and J lost 2 bases; unmatched junction nucleotides: 9. The CDR3 covers 15 residues.

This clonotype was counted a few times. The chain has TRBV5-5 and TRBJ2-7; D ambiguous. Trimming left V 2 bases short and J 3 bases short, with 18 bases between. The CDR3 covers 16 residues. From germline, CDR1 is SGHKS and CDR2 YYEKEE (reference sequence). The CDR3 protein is CASSLGPETRYYEQYV. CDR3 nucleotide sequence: TGTGCCAGCAGCTTAGGGCCGGAGACAAGATACTACGAGCAGTACGTC.

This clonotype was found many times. The CDR3: CASSLFPDTDTQYF. DNA for the CDR3: TGTGCCAGCAGCTTGTTTCCAGACACAGATACGCAGTATTTT. V is TRBV5-4 and J is TRBJ2-3, with D uncertain. This CDR3 is built from 14 residues. CDR1 is SGHNT and CDR2 is YYREEE in the germline V gene (reference sequence). Trimming left V 1 base short and J 2 bases short, with 8 bases between.

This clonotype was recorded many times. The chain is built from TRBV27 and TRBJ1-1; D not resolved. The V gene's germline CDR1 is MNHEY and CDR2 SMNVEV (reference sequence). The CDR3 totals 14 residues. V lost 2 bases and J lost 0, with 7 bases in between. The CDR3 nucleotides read TGTGCCAGCAGTTTAGGTCAGGTGAACACTGAAGCTTTCTTT. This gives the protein CASSLGQVNTEAFF.

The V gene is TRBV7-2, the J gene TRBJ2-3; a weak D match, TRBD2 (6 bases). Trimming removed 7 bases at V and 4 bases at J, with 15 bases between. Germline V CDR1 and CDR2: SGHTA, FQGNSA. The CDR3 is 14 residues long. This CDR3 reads CASTKTRSSDTQYF. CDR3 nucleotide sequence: TGTGCCAGCACCAAGACTAGGAGTTCAGATACGCAGTATTTT.

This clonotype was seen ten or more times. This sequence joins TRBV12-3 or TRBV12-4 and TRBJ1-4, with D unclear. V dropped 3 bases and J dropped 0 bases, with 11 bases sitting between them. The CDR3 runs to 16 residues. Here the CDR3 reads CASSFRELSTNEKLFF. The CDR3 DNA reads TGTGCCAGCAGTTTTCGGGAATTATCAACTAATGAAAAACTGTTTTTT.

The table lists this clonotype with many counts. CDR3 residues: CASSLVAGPADTQYF. For the CDR3, the DNA is TGCGCCAGCAGCTTGGTAGCGGGACCCGCAGATACGCAGTATTTT. The chain uses TRBV5-1 and TRBJ2-3; 8 positions match TRBD2. The CDR3 totals 15 residues. Germline V gene data show CDR1 as SGHRS and CDR2 as YFSETQ. V shed 0 bases and J 4 bases; nucleotides not matched to a gene: 4.

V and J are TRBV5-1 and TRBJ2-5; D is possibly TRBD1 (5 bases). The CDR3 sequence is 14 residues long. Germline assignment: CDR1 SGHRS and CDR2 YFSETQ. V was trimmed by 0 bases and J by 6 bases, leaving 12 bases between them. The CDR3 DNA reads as TGCGCCAGCAGCTTGGAGGTTCAGGGAAAGACCCAGTACTTC. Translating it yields CASSLEVQGKTQYF.

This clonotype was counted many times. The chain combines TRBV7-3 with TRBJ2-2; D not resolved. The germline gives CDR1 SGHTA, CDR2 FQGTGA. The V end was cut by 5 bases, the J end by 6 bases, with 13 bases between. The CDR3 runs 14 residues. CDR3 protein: CASSTYVPPGELFF. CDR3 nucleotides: TGTGCCAGCAGCACCTACGTCCCTCCCGGGGAGCTGTTTTTT.

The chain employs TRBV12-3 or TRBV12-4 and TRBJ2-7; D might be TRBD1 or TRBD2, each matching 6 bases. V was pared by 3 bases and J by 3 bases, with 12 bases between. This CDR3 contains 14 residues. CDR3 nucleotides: TGTGCCAGCAGTTTTGGGGGGCTCCTCTACGAGCAGTACGTC. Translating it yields CASSFGGLLYEQYV.

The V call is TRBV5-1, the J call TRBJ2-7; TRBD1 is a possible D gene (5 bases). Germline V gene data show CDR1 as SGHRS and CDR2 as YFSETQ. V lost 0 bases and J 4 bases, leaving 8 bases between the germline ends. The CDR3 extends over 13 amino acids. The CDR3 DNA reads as TGCGCCAGCAGCTTGGGGACAAATTACGAGCAGTACTTC. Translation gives CASSLGTNYEQYF. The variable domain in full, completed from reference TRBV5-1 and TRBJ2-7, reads KAGVTQTPRYLIKTRGQQVTLSCSPISGHRSVSWYQQTPGQGLQFLFEYFSETQRNKGNFPGRFSGRQFSNSRSEMNVSTLELGDSALYLCASSLGTNYEQYFGPGTRLTVT.

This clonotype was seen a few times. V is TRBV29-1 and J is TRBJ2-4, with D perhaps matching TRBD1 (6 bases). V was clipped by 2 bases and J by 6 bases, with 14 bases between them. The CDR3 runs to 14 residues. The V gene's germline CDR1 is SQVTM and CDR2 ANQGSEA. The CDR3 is CSVESGQLLNIQYF. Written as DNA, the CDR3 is TGCAGCGTTGAATCCGGACAGCTTCTAAACATTCAGTACTTC. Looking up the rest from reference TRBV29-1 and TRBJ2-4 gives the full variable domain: SAVISQKPSRDICQRGTSLTIQCQVDSQVTMMFWYRQQPGQSLTLIATANQGSEATYESGFVIDKFPISRPNLTFSTLTVSNMSPEDSSIYLCSVESGQLLNIQYFGAGTRLSVL.

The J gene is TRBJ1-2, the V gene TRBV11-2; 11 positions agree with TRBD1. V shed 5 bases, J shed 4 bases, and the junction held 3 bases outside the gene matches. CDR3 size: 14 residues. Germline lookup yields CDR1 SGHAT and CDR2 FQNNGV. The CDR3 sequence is CASSRGTGGYGYTF. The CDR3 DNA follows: TGTGCCAGCAGCCGCGGGACAGGGGGCTATGGCTACACCTTC.

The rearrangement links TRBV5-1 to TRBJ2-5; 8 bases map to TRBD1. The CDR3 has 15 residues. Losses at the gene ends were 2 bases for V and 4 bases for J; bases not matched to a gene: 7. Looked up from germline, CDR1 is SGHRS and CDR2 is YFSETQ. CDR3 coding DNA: TGCGCCAGCAGCTTCGACAGGGGCCTGTCAGAGACCCAGTACTTC. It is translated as CASSFDRGLSETQYF.

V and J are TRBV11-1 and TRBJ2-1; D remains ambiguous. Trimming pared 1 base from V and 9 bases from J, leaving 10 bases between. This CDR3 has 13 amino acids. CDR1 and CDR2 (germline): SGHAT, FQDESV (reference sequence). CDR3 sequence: CASSLVRSFEQFF. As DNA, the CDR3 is TGTGCCAGCAGCTTAGTTCGCAGCTTTGAGCAGTTCTTC.

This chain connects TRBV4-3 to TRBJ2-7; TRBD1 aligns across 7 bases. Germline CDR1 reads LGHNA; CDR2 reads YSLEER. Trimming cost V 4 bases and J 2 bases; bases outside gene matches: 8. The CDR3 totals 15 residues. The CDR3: CASSREGDRTYEQYF. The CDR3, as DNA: TGCGCCAGCAGCCGGGAAGGGGACAGAACCTACGAGCAGTACTTC.

CDR3 in amino acids: CASSEFEHYNSPLHF. In nucleotides, the CDR3 is TGTGCCAGCAGTGAATTCGAGCACTATAATTCACCCCTCCACTTT. The chain combines TRBV25-1 with TRBJ1-6; D is undetermined. Germline CDR1 reads MGHDK; CDR2 reads SYGVNS. This CDR3 spans 15 amino acids. Trimming stripped 1 base from V and 3 bases from J, with 7 bases between.

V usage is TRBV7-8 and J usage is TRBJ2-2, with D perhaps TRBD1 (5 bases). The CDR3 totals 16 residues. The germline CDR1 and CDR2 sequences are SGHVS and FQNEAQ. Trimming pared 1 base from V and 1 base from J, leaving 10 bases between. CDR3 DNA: TGTGCCAGCAGCTTAGAGGGGCGAAAGAACACCGGGGAGCTGTTTTTT. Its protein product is CASSLEGRKNTGELFF.

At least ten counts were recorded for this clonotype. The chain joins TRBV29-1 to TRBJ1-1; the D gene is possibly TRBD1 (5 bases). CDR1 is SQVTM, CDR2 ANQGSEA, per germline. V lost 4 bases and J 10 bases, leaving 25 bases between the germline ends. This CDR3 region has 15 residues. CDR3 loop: CSVVGTSPGGRRAFF. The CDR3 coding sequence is TGCAGCGTTGTGGGAACCTCCCCGGGGGGTCGTCGAGCTTTCTTT. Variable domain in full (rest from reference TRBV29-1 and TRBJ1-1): SAVISQKPSRDICQRGTSLTIQCQVDSQVTMMFWYRQQPGQSLTLIATANQGSEATYESGFVIDKFPISRPNLTFSTLTVSNMSPEDSSIYLCSVVGTSPGGRRAFFGQGTRLTVV.

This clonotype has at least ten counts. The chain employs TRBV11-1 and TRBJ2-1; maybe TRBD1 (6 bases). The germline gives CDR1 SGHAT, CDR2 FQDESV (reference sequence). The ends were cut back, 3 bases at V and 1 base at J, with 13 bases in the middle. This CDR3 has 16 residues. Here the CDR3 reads CASSFQTGSSYNEQFF. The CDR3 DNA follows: TGTGCCAGCAGCTTCCAGACAGGTTCTTCCTACAATGAGCAGTTCTTC.